This TCR beta chain was documented in a study of OX40 agonist ivuxolimab in advanced cancers. The wider study: Dose-escalation patients' cancers were hepatocellular carcinoma, melanoma, renal cell or head and neck cancer. Of the patients, three showed partial responses, one with hepatocellular carcinoma and two with cutaneous melanoma. Findings and caveats of the study: CD4+ T cells averaged fewer expanded clones than CD8+ T cells.

Germline assignment: CDR1 SGHRS and CDR2 YFSETQ. This CDR3 has 15 amino acids. V gave up 4 bases and J gave up 5 bases; unmatched junction bases: 9. For this clone: Its antigen is currently unknown.

Profiled with immunoSEQ multiplex PCR; TCRdb holds only in-frame clones, not every one. The sample has tens of thousands of clones, roughly 92% seen once; the top ten hold under 0.7%. Source: CD4+ or CD8+ T cells sorted from blood, taken in a trial of the OX40 agonist ivuxolimab. J is TRBJ2-7 and V is TRBV5-1; the match to TRBD1 covers 10 bases. The origin of this receptor is an adult with an advanced solid tumor such as melanoma, head and neck, liver or kidney cancer. CDR3 DNA: TGCGCCAGCAGCGCGCCGGGACAGGGGTCCCACGAGCAGTACTTC. Translated, it gives CASSAPGQGSHEQYF.